This T cell receptor (beta chain) was documented in a study of blood T cells in healthy people across ages. Points from the study as a whole: From one million sequenced T cells, diversity estimates were lower bounds.

The CDR3 covers 16 residues. Germline assignment: CDR1 MDHEN and CDR2 SYDVKM. The J segment lost 6 bases and the V segment lost 7 bases, leaving 17 bases of the junction unmatched. Then a second PCR, running about 6 to 12 cycles, was carried out with a sample-barcoded 5' primer and a J-beta primer mix. Via MiXCR, TCRdb re-called the 5' RACE reads, giving one row per CDR3 protein. Of roughly 1.9 million distinct CDR3 sequences in the sample, about two fifths are singletons; the top ten hold roughly 23%. Worth noting for this clonotype: The antigen remains unidentified.

The chain employs TRBV28 and TRBJ1-1; 7 bases align to TRBD1. The sequenced sample was blood. This TCR was sampled from a human donor in good health. The CDR3 protein is CASTNLGRGRGAEAFF. CDR3 in DNA: TGTGCCAGCACCAATCTCGGGAGGGGGCGCGGAGCTGAAGCTTTCTTT.